These T cell receptor beta chains were read from a single sample in a study of blood T cell repertoires in COVID-19. Measured with immunoSEQ multiplex PCR; TCRdb has only the in-frame clones, and not every one. The table has 470,000 or so clones, approximately 85% seen once. Sequenced material: peripheral blood. Receptor source: a human donor in a cohort sampled during active COVID-19. The CDR3 runs from the conserved cysteine through the conserved F or W. A D gene is named only where the DNA matches it firmly. Expanded clones are given a class, and other clones once, few, many or no size at all.

TRBD2 | TRBJ2-2 | TRBV19 | NA | TGTGCCAGTAGTATAGACCCCCCAGCGGGAGGTACCGGGGAGCTGTTTTTT | CASSIDPPAGGTGELFF
NA | TRBJ1-2 | TRBV6-5 | NA | TGTGCCAGCAGCCAAAACAGGGTTGGGCATGGCTACACCTTC | CASSQNRVGHGYTF
NA | TRBJ1-1 | TRBV7-9 | NA | TGTGCCAGCCGACGACAGGCCGGCACTGAAGCTTTCTTT | CASRRQAGTEAFF
NA | TRBJ2-3 | TRBV29-1 | once | TGCAGCGGAGGACATTCTGGGGGCACAGATACGCAGTATTTT | CSGGHSGGTDTQYF
NA | TRBJ2-7 | TRBV3-1/TRBV3-2 | NA | TGTGCCAGCAGCCAAGCGTGGAGAGGGCAGTACTTC | CASSQAWRGQYF
NA | TRBJ2-1 | TRBV29-1 | NA | TGCAGCGTTGAAGAAAGGTGGGGGGTCAATGAGCAGTTCTTC | CSVEERWGVNEQFF
NA | TRBJ2-3 | TRBV13 | NA | TGTGCCAGCAGCTCCCGACTAGGTTCGTCAGATACGCAGTATTTT | CASSSRLGSSDTQYF
NA | TRBJ2-5 | TRBV27 | NA | TGTGCCAGCAGTTTACAGGGTTATGCGACCCAGTACTTC | CASSLQGYATQYF
NA | TRBJ2-1 | TRBV4-2 | NA | TGTGCCAGCAGCCAATTGGCTAGTGAGGTCAATGAGCAGTTCTTC | CASSQLASEVNEQFF
NA | TRBJ2-1 | TRBV2 | NA | TGTGCCAGCAATAATGGGCCTTCCTACAATGAGCAGTTCTTC | CASNNGPSYNEQFF
NA | TRBJ1-2 | TRBV2 | NA | TGTGCCAGCAGGAGGCTGGAGGATGGCTACACCTTC | CASRRLEDGYTF
NA | TRBJ2-1 | TRBV9 | NA | TGTGCCAGCAGCGTATTCGGGATCGGGGGTGAAAGTGAGCAGTTCTTC | CASSVFGIGGESEQFF
TRBD2 | TRBJ2-1 | TRBV6-5 | few | TGTGCCAGCAGTCAATACGGGACTAGCGGAAATGAGCAGTTCTTC | CASSQYGTSGNEQFF
NA | TRBJ1-1 | TRBV7-9 | once | TGTGCCAGCAGCTTAGCGTGGGGGCGGAAACTGAACACTGAAGCTTTCTTT | CASSLAWGRKLNTEAFF
TRBD1 | TRBJ1-1 | TRBV10-3 | NA | TGTGCCATCAGTGCGAATTACCGGGACAGGGGGTCGGACACTGAAGCTTTCTTT | CAISANYRDRGSDTEAFF
TRBD2 | TRBJ2-2 | TRBV18 | NA | TGTGCCAGCTCACCCCCGGGAGGGGCGAACACCGGGGAGCTGTTTTTT | CASSPPGGANTGELFF
NA | TRBJ2-5 | TRBV27 | NA | TGTGCCAGTCGGAGCGGAAGCAGGGAGACCCAGTACTTC | CASRSGSRETQYF
NA | TRBJ2-1 | TRBV9 | NA | TGTGCCAGCAGTCCTAGCGAGAGATACAATGAGCAGTTCTTC | CASSPSERYNEQFF
TRBD2 | TRBJ2-5 | TRBV30 | NA | TGTGCCTGGAGTGACCCGGGGGGAGAGACCCAGTACTTC | CAWSDPGGETQYF
NA | TRBJ2-2 | TRBV27 | NA | TGTGCCAGCAGTTTGAACAGAGTCACCGGGGAGCTGTTTTTT | CASSLNRVTGELFF
NA | TRBJ2-2 | TRBV9 | NA | TGTGCCAGCAGCCCTCGGGGTAGCCGAGATCACACCGGGGAGCTGTTTTTT | CASSPRGSRDHTGELFF
NA | TRBJ2-7 | TRBV12-3/TRBV12-4 | NA | TGTGCCAGCAGTTTAGGGGGGGACGAGCAGTACTTC | CASSLGGDEQYF
NA | TRBJ1-2 | TRBV6-4 | NA | TGTGCCAGCACCAGGACGGATAGACAGAGCTACACCTTC | CASTRTDRQSYTF
NA | TRBJ1-6 | TRBV5-1 | NA | TGCGCCAGCAGCTTAACAGGGCCTTCACCCCTCCACTTT | CASSLTGPSPLHF
NA | TRBJ2-2 | TRBV13 | NA | TGTGCCAGCAGCTTAGGCCGTTCCGGGAGTTTTATGACCGGGGAGCTGTTTTTT | CASSLGRSGSFMTGELFF
NA | TRBJ1-5 | TRBV6-1 | NA | TGTGCCAGCAGTGAACCACAGGGTCATCAGCCCCAGCATTTT | CASSEPQGHQPQHF
NA | TRBJ2-3 | TRBV9 | once | TGTGCCAGCAGCCCCGGGAATCCGACGCAGTATTTT | CASSPGNPTQYF
NA | TRBJ1-6 | TRBV30 | NA | TGTGCCTGGAGGGCAGGGTTTAACTCACCCCTCCACTTT | CAWRAGFNSPLHF
NA | TRBJ2-7 | TRBV30 | NA | TGTGCCTGGAGTGTCCGCCATGGCTCCGAGCAGTACTTC | CAWSVRHGSEQYF
NA | TRBJ1-1 | TRBV12-3/TRBV12-4 | NA | TGTGCCAGCACCTCCGACGGGAGGACTGAAGCTTTCTTT | CASTSDGRTEAFF
TRBD2 | TRBJ2-3 | TRBV6-5 | once | TGTGCCGTCAAAAGCGGGAGGGTCACAGATACGCAGTATTTT | CAVKSGRVTDTQYF
TRBD2 | TRBJ2-4 | TRBV27 | NA | TGTGCCAGCAGTTCAGGGACTAGCGGGGGGCTAGCCAAAAACATTCAGTACTTC | CASSSGTSGGLAKNIQYF
NA | TRBJ2-3 | TRBV7-7 | NA | TGTGCTAGCAGCTTAGGGCTTAACACAGATACGCAGTATTTT | CASSLGLNTDTQYF
NA | TRBJ2-1 | TRBV6-6 | NA | TGTGCCAGCAGTTACGAGGGGGGGACCTACAATGAGCAGTTCTTC | CASSYEGGTYNEQFF
TRBD2 | TRBJ2-1 | TRBV29-1 | NA | TGCAGCGGATTTGGGGGGGACAATGAGCAGTTCTTC | CSGFGGDNEQFF
NA | TRBJ2-4 | TRBV5-6 | NA | TGTGCCAGCAGCTTGGAACGGGGTGGCAAAAACATTCAGTACTTC | CASSLERGGKNIQYF
NA | TRBJ2-1 | TRBV7-9 | NA | TGTGCCAGCAGCCCCCACGGGAATGAGCAGTTCTTC | CASSPHGNEQFF
TRBD1 | TRBJ2-5 | TRBV2 | once | TGTGCCAGCAGTGAGAGGACAGGCAAAGAGACCCAGTACTTC | CASSERTGKETQYF
NA | TRBJ2-1 | TRBV20-1 | NA | TGCAGTGCTAGTAGCGACTCCTACAATGAGCAGTTCTTC | CSASSDSYNEQFF
NA | TRBJ2-3 | TRBV6-2/TRBV6-3 | once | TGTGCCAGCAGCAGACTGGATACGCAGTATTTT | CASSRLDTQYF
NA | TRBJ2-7 | TRBV30 | NA | TGTGCCTGGAGTGGGGCGGGGCGGTACGAGCAGTACTTC | CAWSGAGRYEQYF
TRBD2 | TRBJ2-6 | TRBV20-1 | NA | TGCAGTGCTAGTGGGGTGCACAATCCGGGACTAGCGGGTCTTGGGGCCAACGTCCTGACTTTC | CSASGVHNPGLAGLGANVLTF
NA | TRBJ2-7 | TRBV28 | NA | TGTGCCAGCACCTCGACAGGTCCTTCCTACGAGCAGTACTTC | CASTSTGPSYEQYF
NA | TRBJ2-7 | TRBV6-5 | once | TGTGCCAGCAGAAGGGGCGTAACCTCCTACGAGCAGTACTTC | CASRRGVTSYEQYF
TRBD1 | TRBJ2-7 | TRBV18 | NA | TGTGCCAGCTCACTCGAGACAGGGGAAATTGGCGAGCAGTACTTC | CASSLETGEIGEQYF
NA | TRBJ1-2 | TRBV18 | NA | TGTGCCAGCTCACTCTCAGAGGACCGGGGCTATGGCTACACCTTC | CASSLSEDRGYGYTF
NA | TRBJ2-7 | TRBV6-5 | few | TGTGCCTCCCGAGTAGGGAGTAATGGGGTGCAGTACTTC | CASRVGSNGVQYF